This entry lists 30 T cell receptor beta chains sequenced from one sample in a study of CD8+CD57+ T cells in acquired aplastic anemia. Genomic DNA acted as the template from which TCR beta VDJ combination and CDR3 sequence profiling were carried out. TCRdb re-derived calls from the reads in MiXCR, one entry per CDR3 protein. The table lists about 190,000 distinct CDR3 sequences, around half of them singletons. Sequences were obtained from sorted CD4+, CD8+, or CD8+CD57+ T cells (not recorded which) from PBMCs. These receptors all come from a human donor in good health, serving as a control.

This clonotype has more than one count but fewer than ten. The rearrangement joins TRBV7-2 to TRBJ2-7; no clear D gene. This CDR3 has 13 residues. Germline assignment: CDR1 SGHTA and CDR2 FQGNSA. The V end lost 0 bases, the J end lost 4 bases, and 7 bases lay between the germline ends. The CDR3 DNA reads TGTGCCAGCAGCTTAGCGATAGGATACGAGCAGTACTTC. Amino acid sequence: CASSLAIGYEQYF.

This clonotype has at least ten counts. This rearrangement joins TRBV18 to TRBJ1-6; weak D call: TRBD1 (5 bases). V lost 2 bases and J 7 bases, leaving 9 bases between the germline ends. The CDR3 extends over 14 amino acids. Per germline, CDR1 KGHSH and CDR2 LQKENI. The DNA of the CDR3 is TGTGCCAGCTCACCAAGTTCAGGGAATTCACCCCTCCACTTT. It specifies CASSPSSGNSPLHF.

On this clonotype: This CDR3 is missing its conserved last phenylalanine or tryptophan, likely due to a read error. The DNA is left out, because the CDR3 cannot be placed on it with certainty; the CDR3 is given as TCRdb lists it. The chain couples TRBV7-2 to TRBJ1-1; the DNA was not used to check the table's D call, TRBD1. CDR1 and CDR2 (germline): SGHTA, FQGNSA. The CDR3 is 12 residues long, ends included. The chain's CDR3 is CASSFLGDWGEK.

The V gene is TRBV7-3, the J gene TRBJ1-1; D possibly corresponds to TRBD1 (5 bases). This CDR3 is built from 17 residues. CDR1 SGHTA and CDR2 FQGTGA come from the germline V gene. Trimming left V 1 base short and J 1 base short, with 16 bases between. The DNA of the CDR3 is TGTGCCAGCAGCTTAAACGGGGGGTTGGGTAAGAACACTGAAGCTTTCTTT. Amino acid sequence: CASSLNGGLGKNTEAFF.

This clonotype was seen many times. The chain recombines TRBV29-1 with TRBJ2-3; D not certain. This CDR3 contains 10 residues. From germline, CDR1 is SQVTM and CDR2 ANQGSEA. Trimming took off 6 bases at V and 6 bases at J, with 7 bases between the two ends. CDR3 in amino acids: CSVAWDTQYF. For the CDR3, the DNA is TGCAGCGTCGCGTGGGATACGCAGTATTTT.

The CDR3 loop is CASSLATGQTYEQYF. CDR3 coding DNA: TGTGCCAGCAGCTTAGCGACAGGACAAACCTACGAGCAGTACTTC. The chain combines TRBV7-9 with TRBJ2-7; possible D gene TRBD1, 6 bases. V was cut by 0 bases and J by 2 bases, with 11 bases left in between. The CDR3 covers 15 residues. Germline V gives CDR1 SEHNR, CDR2 FQNEAQ (reference sequence).

As to this clonotype: Mismatch with germline at one junction end may stem from a read error. The chain employs TRBV20-1 and TRBJ1-6, with TRBD1 as a possible D gene (6 bases). Per germline, CDR1 DFQATT and CDR2 SNEGSKA (reference sequence). This CDR3 has 16 amino acids. The CDR3 region has the DNA TGCAGTGCTAGAGATACGGGACAACAGTCCTATTCACCCCTCCGCTTT. As protein: CSARDTGQQSYSPLRF.

The table lists this clonotype with many counts. V gene TRBV13 combines with J gene TRBJ1-1; D is unclear. CDR1 and CDR2 from the germline V gene are PRHDT and FYEKMQ (reference sequence). Deletions cut 0 bases from V and 2 bases from J, with 7 bases between. This CDR3 has 14 residues. This CDR3 reads CASSLGWYNTEAFF. The CDR3 coding sequence is TGTGCCAGCAGCTTAGGCTGGTATAACACTGAAGCTTTCTTT.

This clonotype was seen at least ten times. This chain joins TRBV2 and TRBJ1-5; D not certain. Trimming pared 3 bases from V and 1 base from J, leaving 10 bases between. This CDR3 spans 15 amino acids. CDR1 and CDR2 from the germline V gene are SNHLY and FYNNEI. CDR3 amino acids: CASSDGGLSNQPQHF. The CDR3 DNA follows: TGTGCCAGCAGTGATGGAGGGTTGAGCAATCAGCCCCAGCATTTT. Combining the CDR3 with reference TRBV2 and TRBJ1-5 gives the whole variable domain EPEVTQTPSHQVTQMGQEVILRCVPISNHLYFYWYRQILGQKVEFLVSFYNNEISEKSEIFDDQFSVERPDGSNFTLKIRSTKLEDSAMYFCASSDGGLSNQPQHFGDGTRLSIL.

A single count supports this clonotype. This chain connects TRBV28 to TRBJ2-3; TRBD1 might be the D (6 bases). This CDR3 has 15 amino acids. Trimming pared 5 bases from V and 4 bases from J, leaving 16 bases between. In germline, CDR1 is MDHEN, CDR2 SYDVKM. CDR3 nucleotides: TGTGCCAGCAGTGAGGGGGAATCAGGCGCAGATACGCAGTATTTT. It is translated as CASSEGESGADTQYF.

This clonotype has ten or more counts. The chain recombines TRBV25-1 with TRBJ2-7; D might be TRBD1 (5 bases). The CDR3 extends over 15 amino acids. The germline V and J ends were trimmed by 2 bases and 1 base, with 12 bases remaining between them. The V gene's germline CDR1 is MGHDK and CDR2 SYGVNS. CDR3 amino acids: CASSEAGSLSYEQYF. In nucleotides, the CDR3 is TGTGCCAGCAGTGAAGCAGGGTCCCTTTCCTACGAGCAGTACTTC.

This clonotype was seen at least ten times. The V and J genes are TRBV27 and TRBJ2-3; possibly TRBD1 for D (5 bases). Germline CDR1 is MNHEY and CDR2 is SMNVEV (reference sequence). The CDR3 has 13 amino acids. The ends were cut back, 5 bases at V and 4 bases at J, with 10 bases in the middle. Here the CDR3 DNA reads TGTGCCAGCAGTAGGACAAGACCAGATACGCAGTATTTT. This codes for CASSRTRPDTQYF.

About this clonotype: Germline and junction disagree at one end, which may indicate a read error. This chain links TRBV12-5 with TRBJ1-2; TRBD1 is a possible D gene (6 bases). The germline V gene encodes CDR1 LGHNT and CDR2 FRNRAP. CDR3 length: 12 residues. The CDR3, as DNA: TGCGCCAGCAGTGGGCCAGGGGATGGCTACACCTTC. As protein: CASSGPGDGYTF.

This clonotype was seen ten or more times. The chain couples TRBV13 to TRBJ2-5; 7 bases match TRBD1. This CDR3 is 15 amino acids long. The V and J ends lost 5 bases and 10 bases, in that order; junction bases with no gene match: 16. Germline V gene data show CDR1 as PRHDT and CDR2 as FYEKMQ (reference sequence). The CDR3 loop is CASSLSPGTELNQYF. Written as DNA, the CDR3 is TGTGCCAGCAGCCTCTCCCCTGGGACAGAATTAAACCAGTACTTC.

The chain combines TRBV29-1 with TRBJ1-1, with D hard to call. Germline V gene data show CDR1 as SQVTM and CDR2 as ANQGSEA. Trimming pared 7 bases from V and 1 base from J, leaving 4 bases between. This CDR3 is 10 amino acids long. As DNA, the CDR3 is TGCAGCGGAAAGAACACTGAAGCTTTCTTT. Translated, it gives CSGKNTEAFF.

The chain employs TRBV27 and TRBJ2-7; 13 bases are a match to TRBD2. The CDR3 totals 17 residues. Trimming removed 5 bases from V and 2 bases from J; junction bases left unmatched: 9. From germline, CDR1 is MNHEY and CDR2 SMNVEV (reference sequence). The CDR3 here is CASSPRLAGGYTYEQYF. CDR3 in DNA: TGTGCCAGCAGTCCTAGACTAGCGGGGGGTTACACCTACGAGCAGTACTTC.

There are many counts of this clonotype. V gene TRBV27 combines with J gene TRBJ2-7; D ambiguous. The CDR3 spans 11 residues. Germline loops: CDR1 MNHEY, CDR2 SMNVEV (reference sequence). V was clipped by 5 bases and J by 2 bases, with 4 bases between them. DNA for the CDR3: TGTGCCAGCAGTCCTCCCTACGAGCAGTACTTC. Amino acids: CASSPPYEQYF.

The chain recombines TRBV7-2 with TRBJ1-2, with TRBD1 matching over 8 bases. The CDR3 consists of 15 residues. V was clipped by 1 base and J by 8 bases; unmatched bases: 9. The germline V gene has CDR1 SGHTA and CDR2 FQGNSA. DNA of the CDR3: TGTGCCAGCAGCTTAGACAGGGGGGGGGCGAAGGGCTACACCTTC. It is translated as CASSLDRGGAKGYTF.

This chain joins TRBV9 and TRBJ1-2; unclear D gene. The V end lost 1 base, the J end lost 0 bases, and 13 bases lay between the germline ends. The CDR3 sequence is 16 residues long. Germline V gives CDR1 SGDLS, CDR2 YYNGEE. The CDR3 nucleotides read TGTGCCAGCAGCGTAACGAAGGACGGGACTAACTATGGCTACACCTTC. It encodes CASSVTKDGTNYGYTF.

This clonotype appeared once. The CDR3 DNA reads TGTGCCAGCAGGCCACGGGACCCCGGGCATGGCTACACCTTC. This codes for CASRPRDPGHGYTF. The chain carries TRBV14 and TRBJ1-2; TRBD1 might be the D (5 bases). The CDR3 runs to 14 residues. Germline V gives CDR1 SGHDN, CDR2 FVKESK. V lost 6 bases and J 6 bases, leaving 17 bases between the germline ends.

This clonotype has a count of ten or more. V gene TRBV20-1 combines with J gene TRBJ2-7; perhaps TRBD2 as D (5 bases). The germline V gene encodes CDR1 DFQATT and CDR2 SNEGSKA (reference sequence). The CDR3 extends over 15 amino acids. V dropped 3 bases and J dropped 2 bases, with 17 bases sitting between them. The CDR3 here is CSARPSIGGAYEQYF. The DNA of the CDR3 is TGCAGTGCTAGGCCTAGTATCGGAGGAGCCTACGAGCAGTACTTC.

This clonotype was found many times. This chain links TRBV5-1 with TRBJ1-6; 11 bases agree with TRBD1. The CDR3 is 15 residues long. Germline V gene sequence: CDR1 SGHRS, CDR2 YFSETQ. J lost 14 bases, V lost 4 bases, and 11 bases had no gene match. The CDR3 reads CASSVTGTGGEALHF. The CDR3 DNA sequence: TGCGCCAGCAGCGTTACCGGGACAGGGGGAGAGGCCCTCCACTTT.

This clonotype was observed at least ten times. This chain connects TRBV11-2 to TRBJ2-2; TRBD1 matches at 7 bases. There are 15 residues in the CDR3. Germline loops: CDR1 SGHAT, CDR2 FQNNGV. V shed 5 bases, J shed 6 bases, and the junction held 9 bases outside the gene matches. CDR3 residues: CASSLRQGEAGELFF. In DNA, the CDR3 is TGTGCCAGCAGCCTTCGACAGGGCGAGGCCGGGGAGCTGTTTTTT.

V is TRBV13 and J is TRBJ2-7; possible D gene TRBD1, 5 bases. With 3 bases removed from V and 5 bases from J, the gap between germline ends came to 14 bases. The CDR3 loop spans 14 amino acids. Germline V gives CDR1 PRHDT, CDR2 FYEKMQ (reference sequence). In nucleotides, the CDR3 is TGTGCCAGCAGCTTGGGTCAGGGCAAGGACGAGCAGTACTTC. It yields the protein CASSLGQGKDEQYF.

V is TRBV25-1 and J is TRBJ1-2; 7 nucleotides align to TRBD1. Germline V CDR1 and CDR2: MGHDK, SYGVNS. This CDR3 region has 13 residues. Trimming cost V 9 bases and J 2 bases; bases outside gene matches: 6. The CDR3 reads CASNRDSNYGYTF. The CDR3 nucleotides are TGTGCCAGTAACCGGGACAGCAACTATGGCTACACCTTC.

This clonotype was recorded at least ten times. The gene calls are TRBV4-2 and TRBJ2-3; TRBD2 matches 9 bases. The germline gives CDR1 LGHNA, CDR2 YNFKEQ. The CDR3 has 17 amino acids. V was clipped by 2 bases and J by 2 bases; unmatched bases: 8. For the CDR3, the DNA is TGTGCCAGCAGCCAAAGGGGAGCGGGGGGTCTCACAGATACGCAGTATTTT. Residues: CASSQRGAGGLTDTQYF.

CDR3 bases: TGCAGCGTTGAGGGGGGCTCTCGGACTTTCTATGGCTACACCTTC. Translation: CSVEGGSRTFYGYTF. The genes are TRBV29-1 and TRBJ1-2; tentative D call: TRBD1 (6 bases). The CDR3 sequence is 15 residues long. Germline V lookup: CDR1 SQVTM, CDR2 ANQGSEA. V lost 3 bases and J 4 bases, leaving 18 bases between the germline ends.

A note on this clonotype: This CDR3 is missing its conserved last phenylalanine or tryptophan, likely due to a read error. The chain joins TRBV24-1 to TRBJ2-7, with D perhaps matching TRBD1 (6 bases). Germline CDR1 is KGHDR and CDR2 is SFDVKD. V was clipped by 7 bases and J by 7 bases, with 10 bases between them. The CDR3 sequence is 11 residues long. CDR3 protein: CATSITGEQYL. CDR3 nucleotides: TGTGCCACCAGCATCACAGGGGAGCAGTACCTC.

The chain has TRBV15 and TRBJ2-5; the match to TRBD2 covers 11 bases. The CDR3 loop spans 18 amino acids. With 0 bases clipped from V and 1 base from J, the junction kept 7 bases outside the gene matches. Germline loops: CDR1 LNHNV, CDR2 YYDKDF (reference sequence). DNA of the CDR3: TGTGCCACCAGCAGAGACCCTATAGCGGGGGGGCTCCAAGAGACCCAGTACTTC. Residues: CATSRDPIAGGLQETQYF.

This clonotype was seen repeatedly, ten times or more. This sequence joins TRBV6-5 and TRBJ1-4; 7 nucleotides line up with TRBD1. In germline, CDR1 is MNHEY, CDR2 SVGAGI. This CDR3 is built from 16 residues. After removal of 1 base from V and 3 bases from J, the junction contained 5 bases not matched to a gene. CDR3 DNA: TGTGCCAGCAGTTACTTCACCGGGACAGCTAATGAAAAACTGTTTTTT. Translated, it gives CASSYFTGTANEKLFF.